The 10 T cell receptor beta chains reported below all come from one sample, sequenced in a study of T-cell memory formation after mild COVID-19. TCRdb re-called the 5' RACE reads with MiXCR, one entry per CDR3 protein. The sample holds some 300,000 distinct CDR3 sequences, approximately 19% seen once. Sequencing input: PBMCs or a T cell subset sorted from them (not recorded which). These receptors originate from a man between 18 and 29 years old who had mild COVID-19 (a few samples of this study predate the infection). Cell type and time point are not known.

This clonotype has just one count. The genes are TRBV6-1 and TRBJ1-5; 8 bases line up with TRBD1. Germline values: CDR1 MNHNS, CDR2 SASEGT. Trimming took 8 bases from V and 0 from J; bases not matched to a gene: 6. This CDR3 is built from 15 residues. CDR3 residues: CASGDRPYSNQPQHF. CDR3 sequence (DNA): TGTGCCAGCGGGGACAGGCCCTATAGCAATCAGCCCCAGCATTTT.

V is TRBV7-9 and J is TRBJ2-5; TRBD1 agrees at 11 bases. Germline CDR1 and CDR2: SEHNR and FQNEAQ (reference sequence). The junction had 8 bases not matched to a gene; V was cut back by 3 bases and J by 5 bases. There are 16 residues in the CDR3. The CDR3 DNA reads TGTGCCAGCAGCTTCGGGGACAGGGGGAAGCGGGAGACCCAGTACTTC. It is translated as CASSFGDRGKRETQYF.

This clonotype was detected only a few times. The chain carries TRBV13 and TRBJ2-1; D perhaps matches TRBD1 (6 bases). V dropped 5 bases and J dropped 5 bases, with 10 bases sitting between them. The CDR3 runs to 13 residues. The germline gives CDR1 PRHDT, CDR2 FYEKMQ (reference sequence). CDR3 DNA: TGTGCCAGCAGCGCGGACAGTAACAATGAGCAGTTCTTC. Residues: CASSADSNNEQFF.

The rearrangement links TRBV5-1 to TRBJ2-5; D is unclear. The length of the CDR3 is 14 residues. Trimming pared 5 bases from V and 5 bases from J, leaving 16 bases between. Per germline, CDR1 SGHRS and CDR2 YFSETQ. CDR3 coding DNA: TGCGCCAGCAGGATTGAATGGGATCTCGAGACCCAGTACTTC. This translates into CASRIEWDLETQYF.

This clonotype occurred a few times. The chain recombines TRBV29-1 with TRBJ2-3, with TRBD2 identical over 8 bases. Trimming took 4 bases from V and 6 from J; bases not matched to a gene: 3. This CDR3 spans 12 amino acids. CDR1 is SQVTM and CDR2 is ANQGSEA in the germline V gene. The chain's CDR3 is CSVAGGTDTQYF. The DNA of the CDR3 is TGCAGCGTTGCGGGGGGGACGGATACGCAGTATTTT.

This clonotype was seen a few times. The chain recombines TRBV7-2 with TRBJ1-6; D remains unclear. V lost 5 bases and J 9 bases, leaving 14 bases between the germline ends. Looked up from germline, CDR1 is SGHTA and CDR2 is FQGNSA. The CDR3 is 14 residues long. The CDR3 DNA reads as TGTGCCAGCAGCCTGGACTCCTGGGGTTCACCCCTCCACTTT. Protein sequence: CASSLDSWGSPLHF.

This chain links TRBV3-1 with TRBJ1-5; perhaps TRBD1 as D (5 bases). Germline CDR1 and CDR2: LGHDT and YNNKEL (reference sequence). The CDR3 loop spans 15 amino acids. V lost 0 bases to trimming and J lost 6 bases, with 12 bases between them. CDR3 sequence (DNA): TGTGCCAGCAGCCAAGATACCGGGCAGGGTCAGCCCCAGCATTTT. Its translation is CASSQDTGQGQPQHF.

In its sample, this clonotype was seen once. This chain connects TRBV12-3 or TRBV12-4 to TRBJ1-3; D unclear. The CDR3 spans 14 residues. Deletions cut 6 bases from V and 6 bases from J, with 15 bases between. DNA of the CDR3: TGTGCCAGCAGCCAGTCCGGGGAGACAAACACCATATATTTT. Translating it yields CASSQSGETNTIYF.

This clonotype was detected only a few times. The chain recombines TRBV7-9 with TRBJ2-2, with D unresolved. CDR3 length equals 14 residues. Germline V gene lookup returns CDR1 SEHNR and CDR2 FQNEAQ (reference sequence). Trimming took 0 bases from V and 4 from J, leaving 6 bases between them. CDR3 in DNA: TGTGCCAGCAGCTTAGCGGGTACCACCGGGGAGCTGTTTTTT. It translates to CASSLAGTTGELFF.

The chain joins TRBV6-5 to TRBJ2-2; D call uncertain. This CDR3 is 15 amino acids long. Trimming left V 4 bases short and J 0 bases short, with 9 bases between. Germline V gene lookup returns CDR1 MNHEY and CDR2 SVGAGI. CDR3 nucleotides: TGTGCCAGCAGTTTCGGGTTCGCGAACACCGGGGAGCTGTTTTTT. It codes for CASSFGFANTGELFF.